This T cell receptor beta chain was profiled in a study of blood T cell repertoires in COVID-19. How the authors handled the data: Amplified reference gene primers provided the basis for estimating nucleated cell counts. The repertoire was sequenced with immunoSEQ multiplex PCR; TCRdb's copy has only in-frame clones and lacks some. From that table come the V and J calls and clone size; the DNA was used to work out D and trimming. This sample has under 300,000 clones; 70% to 90% occur once, and the top ten carry 6.2%. V trimming: 6 bases; J trimming: 6 bases; junction bases outside the gene matches: 4. This CDR3 contains 13 residues.

J is TRBJ1-4 and V is TRBV12-3 or TRBV12-4, with 7 bases that match TRBD1. This sequence originates from a man aged 55 to 70 with acute or convalescent COVID-19. The specimen sequenced was peripheral blood. Here the CDR3 reads CASSDRVDEKLFF. CDR3 bases: TGTGCCAGCAGCGACAGGGTGGATGAAAAACTGTTTTTT.